This entry features one T cell receptor beta chain sequence. This sample is part of a study of blood T cell repertoires in COVID-19. On the study more broadly: Two negative PCRs, clearance, or symptom resolution characterized the recovered Cohort 3 donors. Specimens from acute and convalescent COVID-19 originated in the United States, Italy and Spain.

The authors' processing: Estimation of nucleated cell counts was performed using reference gene primer amplification. Repertoires were generated with immunoSEQ multiplex PCR, while TCRdb's copy carries only in-frame clones and drops some. V and J calls plus clone size are reproduced from that table; the DNA served to infer D and trimming. The repertoire holds about 210,000 clones, with around 87% as singletons. CDR1 and CDR2 (germline): SGHTA, FQGNSA. V shed 5 bases and J shed 7 bases, with 21 bases lying between them. This CDR3 has 15 amino acids. Clinical history as reported by participants underpinned cohort assignment.

The sequence was obtained from a man younger than 40 in a cohort exposed to, infected with or recovered from COVID-19 (not recorded which). The sequenced sample consisted of PBMCs or T cells enriched from blood (not recorded which). The V call is TRBV7-2, the J call TRBJ2-7; possible D gene TRBD2, 6 bases. DNA of the CDR3: TGTGCCAGCAGCCATATTTGGAGAAGACTAGAAGAGCAGTACTTC. Its translation is CASSHIWRRLEEQYF. Variable domain in full (rest from reference TRBV7-2 and TRBJ2-7): GAGVSQSPSNKVTEKGKDVELRCDPISGHTALYWYRQSLGQGLEFLIYFQGNSAPDKSGLPSDRFSAERTGGSVSTLTIQRTQQEDSAVYLCASSHIWRRLEEQYFGPGTRLTVT.